These T cell receptor beta chains were read from a single sample in a study of T cell responses to AZD1222 COVID-19 vaccine. Measured with immunoSEQ multiplex PCR; TCRdb has only the in-frame clones, and not every one. Of around 74,000 clones listed, roughly nine tenths were seen once; the top ten hold around 7.1%. Sequences were derived from peripheral blood, sampled on day 0 of MenACWY control vaccination. These receptors were taken from an adult in good health. The CDR3 runs from the conserved cysteine through the conserved F or W. The order of the fields is D gene, clone size, J gene, V gene, CDR3 DNA, CDR3 protein. D genes are given only for firm matches. Some rows have no size entry. The others give once, few or many, or a class for an expanded clone.

>TRBD2|NA|TRBJ2-3|TRBV28
TGTGCCAGCAGCAATACGGGGGGAGCTGATACGCAGTATTTT
CASSNTGGADTQYF
>TRBD1|NA|TRBJ2-7|TRBV6-2/TRBV6-3
TGTGCCAGCAGTTACCGACCCGGGACAGGACTGAACGAGCAGTACTTC
CASSYRPGTGLNEQYF
>NA|NA|TRBJ1-1|TRBV12-3/TRBV12-4
TGTGCCAGCAGTTTGCAGGGAGGCACTGAAGCTTTCTTT
CASSLQGGTEAFF
>NA|NA|TRBJ1-6|TRBV3-1/TRBV3-2
TGTGCCAGCAGCCAAGACTCGGGGACCTCCTATAATTCACCCCTCCACTTT
CASSQDSGTSYNSPLHF
>NA|few|TRBJ2-7|TRBV7-2
TGTGCCAGCAGCGCCACAGGGGAGGCCTCGGGCGAGCAGTACTTC
CASSATGEASGEQYF
>NA|NA|TRBJ1-4|TRBV9
TGTGCCAGCAGCGTAGAGGGCAGGAGGGGGGAAAAACTGTTTTTT
CASSVEGRRGEKLFF
>NA|NA|TRBJ1-1|TRBV18
TGTGCCAGCTCAGTGAGGGTATTGAAAGAGAACACTGAAGCTTTCTTT
CASSVRVLKENTEAFF
>NA|NA|TRBJ2-5|TRBV11-3
TGTGCCAGCAGCTTGGCCTCTGGCCCTAGAGAGACCCAGTACTTC
CASSLASGPRETQYF
>NA|NA|TRBJ2-7|TRBV7-3
TGTGCCAGCAAAGCAGGGTCGAGCTCCTACGAGCAGTACTTC
CASKAGSSSYEQYF
>TRBD2|NA|TRBJ2-7|TRBV7-2
TGTGCCAGCAGCCCGGGACTAGCTTCCTACGAGCAGTACTTC
CASSPGLASYEQYF
>NA|once|TRBJ2-5|TRBV24-1
TGTGCCACCATGGGGGAGTCGGAGACCCAGTACTTC
CATMGESETQYF
>NA|NA|TRBJ2-2|TRBV9
TGTGCCAGCTCGGTTCTGCTCGGGGAGCTGTTTTTT
CASSVLLGELFF
>TRBD1|NA|TRBJ2-3|TRBV5-6
TGTGCCAGCAGCTTGGGGTCAGGGGGCCCAGATACGCAGTATTTT
CASSLGSGGPDTQYF
>NA|NA|TRBJ1-2|TRBV9
TGTGCCAGCAGCGTAGAAGGAGACAGCAACTATGGCTACACCTTC
CASSVEGDSNYGYTF
>TRBD2|NA|TRBJ2-3|TRBV5-1
TGCGCCAGCAGCTTGGGGGTGCTAGCGGACACAGATACGCAGTATTTT
CASSLGVLADTDTQYF
>TRBD1|NA|TRBJ1-6|TRBV28
TGTGCCAGCACCAACCCGGGACAGGTAGAATCACCCCTCCACTTT
CASTNPGQVESPLHF
>NA|NA|TRBJ2-3|TRBV6-1
TGTGCCAGCAGTGAAGGGGGTCCCACAGATACGCAGTATTTT
CASSEGGPTDTQYF
>TRBD1|NA|TRBJ2-3|TRBV5-1
TGCGCCAGCAGCTTGGAGGGACAGGGGGCATCGGCAGATACGCAGTATTTT
CASSLEGQGASADTQYF
>TRBD2|NA|TRBJ2-1|TRBV7-3
TGTGCCAGCAGCTTAATAGCGGGAGCTAGTGATGAGCAGTTCTTC
CASSLIAGASDEQFF
>NA|NA|TRBJ2-3|TRBV6-4
TGTGCCAGCAGTGACTCGCATTGGGATACGCAGTATTTT
CASSDSHWDTQYF
>NA|NA|TRBJ1-6|TRBV13
TGTGCCAGCAGCTTAGGCCCAACCAGGTCCTATAATTCACCCCTCCACTTT
CASSLGPTRSYNSPLHF
>NA|NA|TRBJ1-2|TRBV28
TGTGCCAGCAAGCGGACAGCTCACGGCTACACCTTC
CASKRTAHGYTF
>NA|NA|TRBJ2-2|TRBV28
TGTGCCAGCAGAGGGGGGCCCGGGACCGGGGAGCTGTTTTTT
CASRGGPGTGELFF
>NA|NA|TRBJ2-2|TRBV12-3/TRBV12-4
TGTGCCAGCAGCAAGATGCAAGGTCTGGAGCTGTTTTTT
CASSKMQGLELFF
>NA|NA|TRBJ2-7|TRBV15
TGTGCCACCAGCAGAGATCATAGCAGAAGTTACGAGCAGTACTTC
CATSRDHSRSYEQYF
>TRBD1|NA|TRBJ1-5|TRBV7-2
TGTGCCAGCAGCCTGTGGACAGGTAGCGGCAATCAGCCCCAGCATTTT
CASSLWTGSGNQPQHF
>NA|NA|TRBJ1-2|TRBV27
TGTGCCAGCAGTCCACCGGGACAAGATAGCTATGGCTACACCTTC
CASSPPGQDSYGYTF
>TRBD1|NA|TRBJ1-1|TRBV11-2
TGTGCCAGCAGCTTCCAGGGGGACACTGAAGCTTTCTTT
CASSFQGDTEAFF
>NA|once|TRBJ2-5|TRBV28
TGTGCCAGCAGTCCACCCGACAGAGCGGAGACCCAGTACTTC
CASSPPDRAETQYF
>TRBD1|NA|TRBJ1-1|TRBV19
TGTGCCAGTAGGGACAGGGGAGCGAGCCTGAACACTGAAGCTTTCTTT
CASRDRGASLNTEAFF
>NA|NA|TRBJ1-4|TRBV4-1
TGCGCCAGCAGCCAAGATCGTGGGAATGAAAAACTGTTTTTT
CASSQDRGNEKLFF
>TRBD2|NA|TRBJ2-3|TRBV3-1/TRBV3-2
TGTGCCAGCAGCCTAGCGGGGTTAAGCACAGATACGCAGTATTTT
CASSLAGLSTDTQYF
>NA|NA|TRBJ2-2|TRBV7-7
TGTGCTAGCAGCCCGTTGTTCGGGGTCAACACCGGGGAGCTGTTTTTT
CASSPLFGVNTGELFF
>NA|NA|TRBJ2-1|TRBV3-1/TRBV3-2
TGTGCCAGCAGCCAAGGGAGGACAGACCGTGAGCAGTTCTTC
CASSQGRTDREQFF
>TRBD2|NA|TRBJ2-3|TRBV9
TGTGCCAGCAGCGTTAGCGGGGGGGCCCCAGATACGCAGTATTTT
CASSVSGGAPDTQYF
>NA|NA|TRBJ2-7|TRBV12-3/TRBV12-4
TGTGCCAGCGGCCAACTGGCAGCGATAGAGCAGTACTTC
CASGQLAAIEQYF
>TRBD1|NA|TRBJ2-5|TRBV18
TGTGCCAGCTCCGTAAAACAGGGGGGAGAGACCCAGTACTTC
CASSVKQGGETQYF
>TRBD1|NA|TRBJ2-5|TRBV19
TGTGCCAGTAGTATAGGGTCGGGGGACAGGTCTCAAGAGACCCAGTACTTC
CASSIGSGDRSQETQYF
>NA|NA|TRBJ2-7|TRBV28
TGTGCCAGCAGTTTCCCGGGATCCGAGCAGTACTTC
CASSFPGSEQYF
>TRBD2|NA|TRBJ2-7|TRBV6-5
TGTGCCAGCAGTTACCTAGCGGGAGTCTCCTACGAGCAGTACTTC
CASSYLAGVSYEQYF